The 28 T cell receptor beta chains presented below share a single source sample, sequenced in a study of blood T cell repertoires in COVID-19. Sequencing used immunoSEQ multiplex PCR; TCRdb keeps in-frame clones, though not all of them. The table has 90,000 to 100,000 clones, about 85% seen once. Sequencing was performed on peripheral blood. Source of these receptors: a human donor in a cohort sampled during active COVID-19.

This CDR3 reads CASSPGGRDEQYF. The CDR3 DNA sequence: TGTGCCAGCTCACCCGGAGGAAGGGACGAGCAGTACTTC. The chain recombines TRBV18 with TRBJ2-7, with D possibly being TRBD2 (5 bases). CDR3 size: 13 residues. The germline V and J ends were trimmed by 3 bases and 5 bases, with 11 bases remaining between them. Germline-derived CDR1 and CDR2 are KGHSH and LQKENI. The full variable domain, in which reference TRBV18 and TRBJ2-7 provide the parts outside the CDR3, is NAGVMQNPRHLVRRRGQEARLRCSPMKGHSHVYWYRQLPEEGLKFMVYLQKENIIDESGMPKERFSAEFPKEGPSILRIQQVVRGDSAAYFCASSPGGRDEQYFGPGTRLTVT.

The J gene is TRBJ1-5, the V gene TRBV7-8, with D maybe TRBD1 (6 bases). V lost 4 bases, J lost 0 bases, and 10 bases lay in between. The CDR3 length is 15 residues. Germline-derived CDR1 and CDR2 are SGHVS and FQNEAQ. The CDR3 nucleotides read TGTGCCAGCAGCTCTGGACAGTATAGCAATCAGCCCCAGCATTTT. This translates into CASSSGQYSNQPQHF.

This chain connects TRBV4-2 to TRBJ2-3; 10 nucleotides match TRBD2. The ends lost 5 bases at V and 0 bases at J; junction bases unmatched: 5. The CDR3 covers 16 residues. Germline CDR1 is LGHNA and CDR2 is YNFKEQ. For the CDR3, the DNA is TGTGCCAGCAGCTCAAAGACTAGCGGGAGCACAGATACGCAGTATTTT. This codes for CASSSKTSGSTDTQYF.

This clone has a handful of counts. The chain combines TRBV12-5 with TRBJ1-1, with 7 bases lining up with TRBD1. Germline lookup yields CDR1 LGHNT and CDR2 FRNRAP. With V trimmed by 6 bases and J by 1 base, 2 bases remained unmatched. The CDR3 covers 13 residues. CDR3 protein: CASGGQQNTEAFF. The CDR3 nucleotides read TGTGCTAGTGGGGGACAGCAGAACACTGAAGCTTTCTTT.

The V gene is TRBV7-2, the J gene TRBJ2-1; 11 bases match TRBD1. Per germline, CDR1 SGHTA and CDR2 FQGNSA. The ends lost 5 bases at V and 4 bases at J; junction bases unmatched: 7. This CDR3 is 16 amino acids long. The CDR3 sequence: CASSTGGQGAYNEQFF. The CDR3 bases are TGTGCCAGCAGCACTGGCGGACAGGGGGCATACAATGAGCAGTTCTTC.

The V call is TRBV9, the J call TRBJ1-4, with D uncertain. Trimming took off 0 bases at V and 8 bases at J, with 11 bases between the two ends. CDR1 and CDR2 from the germline V gene are SGDLS and YYNGEE. The CDR3 contains 14 residues. The CDR3: CASSVGGSAEKLFF. CDR3 sequence (DNA): TGTGCCAGCAGCGTAGGAGGGTCAGCCGAAAAACTGTTTTTT.

The V and J genes are TRBV5-1 and TRBJ2-3, with D perhaps TRBD2 (6 bases). This CDR3 region has 15 residues. V lost 0 bases to trimming and J lost 5 bases, with 13 bases between them. The germline V gene encodes CDR1 SGHRS and CDR2 YFSETQ. CDR3 region: CASSLEGGSGDTQYF. The CDR3 DNA sequence: TGCGCCAGCAGCTTGGAAGGAGGGAGCGGAGATACGCAGTATTTT.

CDR3 coding DNA: TGTGCCAGCAGCTTACCGGGTCCCAATCAGCCCCAGCATTTT. It encodes CASSLPGPNQPQHF. The genes are TRBV7-6 and TRBJ1-5; D ambiguous. This CDR3 contains 14 residues. Trimming removed 2 bases from V and 3 bases from J, with 8 bases in between. Germline CDR1 reads SGHVS; CDR2 reads FNYEAQ.

The V gene is TRBV11-3, the J gene TRBJ2-3; 10 positions match TRBD1. The CDR3 covers 15 residues. V was pared by 5 bases and J by 4 bases, with 6 bases of the junction left unmatched. In germline, CDR1 is SGHNT, CDR2 YENEEA. CDR3 in amino acids: CASSPGTGVPDTQYF. The DNA of the CDR3 is TGTGCCAGCAGCCCCGGGACAGGGGTCCCAGATACGCAGTATTTT.

This chain joins TRBV5-4 and TRBJ2-1; D possibly corresponds to TRBD2 (5 bases). V lost 4 bases, J lost 9 bases, and 20 bases lay in between. The germline gives CDR1 SGHNT, CDR2 YYREEE (reference sequence). The CDR3 has 15 residues. CDR3 in amino acids: CASSVSPEQRREQFF. CDR3 in DNA: TGTGCCAGCAGCGTATCCCCCGAACAGCGGCGTGAGCAGTTCTTC.

The chain carries TRBV5-8 and TRBJ1-2; the D is unclear. V was cut by 3 bases and J by 0 bases, with 12 bases left in between. Looked up from germline, CDR1 is SGHTS and CDR2 is YDEGEE. The CDR3 consists of 15 residues. Here the CDR3 reads CASSSKQSTNYGYTF. In DNA form, the CDR3 reads TGTGCCAGCAGCTCGAAACAGAGTACTAACTATGGCTACACCTTC. The full variable domain, its missing parts supplied by reference TRBV5-8 and TRBJ1-2, is EAGVTQSPTHLIKTRGQQATLRCSPISGHTSVYWYQQALGLGLQFLLWYDEGEERNRGNFPPRFSGRQFPNYSSELNVNALELEDSALYLCASSSKQSTNYGYTFGSGTRLTVV.

The chain carries TRBV7-2 and TRBJ2-7; TRBD2 matches 9 bases. The CDR3 covers 17 residues. Germline V lookup: CDR1 SGHTA, CDR2 FQGNSA. Trimming at V came to 2 bases and at J to 5 bases, leaving 13 bases not matched to a gene. CDR3 sequence: CASSLSLAGSSIHEQYF. DNA of the CDR3: TGTGCCAGCAGCTTAAGCCTAGCGGGGAGTTCTATCCACGAGCAGTACTTC. The variable domain in full, completed from reference TRBV7-2 and TRBJ2-7, reads GAGVSQSPSNKVTEKGKDVELRCDPISGHTALYWYRQSLGQGLEFLIYFQGNSAPDKSGLPSDRFSAERTGGSVSTLTIQRTQQEDSAVYLCASSLSLAGSSIHEQYFGPGTRLTVT.

This clone was seen once. The rearrangement joins TRBV14 to TRBJ2-4; the match to TRBD2 covers 8 bases. In germline, CDR1 is SGHDN, CDR2 FVKESK. V trimming: 4 bases; J trimming: 3 bases; junction bases outside the gene matches: 20. The CDR3 length is 20 residues. The CDR3 bases are TGTGCCAGCAGCCCCGAGACCGGGAGGGCCCCGCTCGGAGACAAAAACATTCAGTACTTC. Amino acids: CASSPETGRAPLGDKNIQYF. The full variable domain, rest sourced from reference TRBV14 and TRBJ2-4, is EAGVTQFPSHSVIEKGQTVTLRCDPISGHDNLYWYRRVMGKEIKFLLHFVKESKQDESGMPNNRFLAERTGGTYSTLKVQPAELEDSGVYFCASSPETGRAPLGDKNIQYFGAGTRLSVL.

The J gene is TRBJ2-1, the V gene TRBV4-3; possible D gene TRBD1, 6 bases. Germline assignment: CDR1 LGHNA and CDR2 YSLEER. There are 12 residues in the CDR3. V was shortened by 4 bases and J by 6 bases, with 7 bases between the two germline ends. CDR3 nucleotide sequence: TGCGCCAGCAGCCTGGGGGCCAATGAGCAGTTCTTC. Translated, it gives CASSLGANEQFF.

The chain recombines TRBV6-2 or TRBV6-3 with TRBJ2-7; 13 bases are shared with TRBD2. The CDR3 has 17 amino acids. The junction had 7 bases not matched to a gene; V was cut back by 5 bases and J by 0 bases. Germline lookup yields CDR1 MNHEY and CDR2 SVGEGT. The CDR3 bases are TGTGCCAGCAGTCAGACGACTAGCGGGGGGAACTCCTACGAGCAGTACTTC. Translated: CASSQTTSGGNSYEQYF.

The chain combines TRBV5-1 with TRBJ2-3; 9 nucleotides align to TRBD2. Per germline, CDR1 SGHRS and CDR2 YFSETQ. This CDR3 has 17 residues. V was clipped by 0 bases and J by 1 base; unmatched bases: 6. As DNA, the CDR3 is TGCGCCAGCAGCTTGGAACCACGCGGGGGGGGCACAGATACGCAGTATTTT. This sequence encodes CASSLEPRGGGTDTQYF.

The V gene is TRBV7-2, the J gene TRBJ2-5; weak D call: TRBD2 (5 bases). V was clipped by 6 bases and J by 3 bases, with 17 bases between them. The germline V gene encodes CDR1 SGHTA and CDR2 FQGNSA. The CDR3 covers 15 residues. In DNA form, the CDR3 reads TGTGCCAGCAGGGGGATGGGGTGGGAGAAAGAGACCCAGTACTTC. This sequence encodes CASRGMGWEKETQYF.

J is TRBJ2-7 and V is TRBV9; 7 positions agree with TRBD2. The germline gives CDR1 SGDLS, CDR2 YYNGEE. With 4 bases clipped from V and 1 base from J, the junction kept 5 bases outside the gene matches. The CDR3 runs 14 residues. The CDR3 loop reads CASSLGGVSYEQYF. CDR3 DNA: TGTGCCAGCAGCCTGGGGGGGGTGTCCTACGAGCAGTACTTC.

This clone was detected only a few times. CDR3: CASSQDHKGGLSGNTIYF. The CDR3 DNA reads as TGCGCCAGCAGCCAAGATCATAAGGGGGGGCTCTCTGGAAACACCATATATTTT. V is TRBV4-1 and J is TRBJ1-3; possibly TRBD1 for D (6 bases). Germline assignment: CDR1 MGHRA and CDR2 YSYEKL. The CDR3 is 18 amino acids. V lost 0 bases, J lost 0 bases, and 15 bases lay in between.

This clone was seen more than once but under ten times. V and J are TRBV5-4 and TRBJ2-7; the match to TRBD1 covers 7 bases. Per germline, CDR1 SGHNT and CDR2 YYREEE (reference sequence). The CDR3 is 12 residues long. V lost 4 bases, J lost 7 bases, and 5 bases stayed unmatched. The CDR3, as DNA: TGTGCCAGCAGCGTGGGACAGCGAGAGCAGTACTTC. Translated: CASSVGQREQYF.

The rearrangement uses TRBV28 and TRBJ2-2; TRBD1 matches at 8 bases. V lost 5 bases to trimming and J lost 5 bases; unmatched junction nucleotides: 1. Per germline, CDR1 MDHEN and CDR2 SYDVKM. The CDR3 runs 13 residues. CDR3 in DNA: TGTGCCAGCAGTCAGGGGGCTACCGGGGAGCTGTTTTTT. This sequence encodes CASSQGATGELFF.

The genes are TRBV28 and TRBJ1-2; D is ambiguous. The CDR3 is 12 amino acids. Germline assignment: CDR1 MDHEN and CDR2 SYDVKM. V was clipped by 10 bases and J by 3 bases, with 12 bases between them. CDR3: CATVVSDYGYTF. Here the CDR3 DNA reads TGTGCCACCGTAGTAAGTGACTATGGCTACACCTTC.

The chain has TRBV7-3 and TRBJ2-5; 9 bases align to TRBD2. The CDR3 spans 13 residues. The germline gives CDR1 SGHTA, CDR2 FQGTGA. The J segment lost 6 bases and the V segment lost 7 bases, leaving 6 bases of the junction unmatched. The CDR3 region has the DNA TGTGCCAGCACTAGCGGGGCCAGGCAGACCCAGTACTTC. Protein product: CASTSGARQTQYF. Using reference TRBV7-3 and TRBJ2-5 for the parts outside the CDR3, the full variable domain is GAGVSQTPSNKVTEKGKYVELRCDPISGHTALYWYRQSLGQGPEFLIYFQGTGAADDSGLPNDRFFAVRPEGSVSTLKIQRTERGDSAVYLCASTSGARQTQYFGPGTRLLVL.

The chain couples TRBV5-1 to TRBJ2-7, with TRBD1 matching over 8 bases. There are 14 residues in the CDR3. CDR1 is SGHRS and CDR2 is YFSETQ in the germline V gene. After removal of 1 base from V and 3 bases from J, the junction contained 3 bases not matched to a gene. CDR3 region: CASSLRTGSYEQYF. The CDR3 coding sequence is TGCGCCAGCAGCTTGAGGACAGGGAGCTACGAGCAGTACTTC.

The chain employs TRBV2 and TRBJ2-1; 8 nucleotides match TRBD2. The V gene end was trimmed by 0 bases and the J gene end by 10 bases; junction bases not matched to a gene: 2. The CDR3 is 13 residues long. The germline CDR1 and CDR2 sequences are SNHLY and FYNNEI. The CDR3 spells CASSEAREGEQFF. The CDR3 DNA is TGTGCCAGCAGTGAAGCTCGGGAGGGCGAGCAGTTCTTC.

The genes are TRBV6-5 and TRBJ2-5, with 13 bases lining up with TRBD2. The CDR3 runs 14 residues. V lost 10 bases, J lost 1 base, and 3 bases stayed unmatched. Germline CDR1 reads MNHEY; CDR2 reads SVGAGI. CDR3 nucleotide sequence: TGTGCCACAAGGACTAGCGGGGGCCAAGAGACCCAGTACTTC. This encodes CATRTSGGQETQYF.

CDR3 DNA: TGTGCCAGCAGCTTGGTAGGGAGGGAGGAGCAGTTCTTC. Its protein is CASSLVGREEQFF. V and J are TRBV5-6 and TRBJ2-1; 7 bases line up with TRBD2. V lost 0 bases, J lost 10 bases, and 4 bases stayed unmatched. CDR1 is SGHDT, CDR2 YYEEEE, per germline. This CDR3 is built from 13 residues.

The chain has TRBV9 and TRBJ1-5; D is ambiguous. CDR3 length: 14 residues. The V gene's germline CDR1 is SGDLS and CDR2 YYNGEE. The V end was cut by 0 bases, the J end by 3 bases, with 7 bases between. Here the CDR3 DNA reads TGTGCCAGCAGCGTAGACTTGGTCAATCAGCCCCAGCATTTT. It translates to CASSVDLVNQPQHF. Supplemented by reference TRBV9 and TRBJ1-5, the full variable domain reads DSGVTQTPKHLITATGQRVTLRCSPRSGDLSVYWYQQSLDQGLQFLIQYYNGEERAKGNILERFSAQQFPDLHSELNLSSLELGDSALYFCASSVDLVNQPQHFGDGTRLSIL.